This TCR beta chain was captured in a study of beta chain features in type 1 diabetes. About the study: The samples had roughly 110 million sorted cells examined in all.

Sorted CD4+ subsets: naive, central memory, regulatory, stem cell-like memory (CD45RO/CCR7/CD25/CD127/CD95/CD27 panel). The table lists this clone with a few counts. Its specificity is not known. Study findings and constraints: Moderate yet significant TCRB CDR3 shortening was seen in Type 1 diabetes patients in all four CD4+ subsets. Among patients, naive, central memory and Treg TCRB repertoires appeared more similar than among healthy donors.

As every portion of the isolated RNA was reverse transcribed, the sequencing read expressed TCRB transcripts. Sequenced by immunoSEQ multiplex PCR; TCRdb stores in-frame clones only, minus some. In the table there are 300,000 to 450,000 clones, around 13% of which are singletons. Germline values: CDR1 SGHTA, CDR2 FQGTGA. V was clipped by 5 bases and J by 12 bases; unmatched bases: 8. The CDR3 sequence is 12 residues long. This chain uses TRBV7-3 with TRBJ2-3, with 7 bases lining up with TRBD2. Input material: naive CD4+ T cells from blood. This clonotype was sampled from a man between 18 and 35 years old in good health. The DNA for the CDR3 is TGTGCCAGCAGCCCAGGGAGGGGTCGACAGTATTTT. Its protein is CASSPGRGRQYF.